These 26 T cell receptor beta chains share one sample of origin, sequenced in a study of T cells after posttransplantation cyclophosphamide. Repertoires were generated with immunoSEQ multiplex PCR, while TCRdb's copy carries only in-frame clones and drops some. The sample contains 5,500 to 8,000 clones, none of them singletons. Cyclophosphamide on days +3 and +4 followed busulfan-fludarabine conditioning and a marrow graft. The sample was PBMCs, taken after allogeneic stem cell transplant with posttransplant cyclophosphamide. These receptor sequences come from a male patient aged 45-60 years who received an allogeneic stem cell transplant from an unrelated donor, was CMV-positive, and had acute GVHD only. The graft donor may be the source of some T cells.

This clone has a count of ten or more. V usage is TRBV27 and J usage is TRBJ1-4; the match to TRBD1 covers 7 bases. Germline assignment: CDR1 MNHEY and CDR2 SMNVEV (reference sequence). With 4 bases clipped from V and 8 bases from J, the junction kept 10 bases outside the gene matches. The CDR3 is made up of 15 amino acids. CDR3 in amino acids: CASSSPGTDYEKLFF. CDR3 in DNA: TGTGCCAGCAGTTCACCCGGGACAGACTACGAAAAACTGTTTTTT.

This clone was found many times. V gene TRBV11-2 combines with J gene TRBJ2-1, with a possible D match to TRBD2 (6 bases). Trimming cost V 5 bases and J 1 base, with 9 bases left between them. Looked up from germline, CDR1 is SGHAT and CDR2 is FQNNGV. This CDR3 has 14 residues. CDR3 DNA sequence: TGTGCCAGCAGCCGACTAGAATCCTACAATGAGCAGTTCTTC. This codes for CASSRLESYNEQFF. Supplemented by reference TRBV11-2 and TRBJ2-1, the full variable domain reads EAGVAQSPRYKIIEKRQSVAFWCNPISGHATLYWYQQILGQGPKLLIQFQNNGVVDDSQLPKDRFSAERLKGVDSTLKIQPAKLEDSAVYLCASSRLESYNEQFFGPGTRLTVL.

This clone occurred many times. This CDR3 reads CASSPSESGANVLTF. Here the CDR3 DNA reads TGTGCCAGCTCACCCTCAGAATCTGGGGCCAACGTCCTGACTTTC. V is TRBV18 and J is TRBJ2-6; D ambiguous. CDR1 KGHSH and CDR2 LQKENI come from the germline V gene. V dropped 3 bases and J dropped 1 base, with 7 bases sitting between them. The CDR3 covers 15 residues.

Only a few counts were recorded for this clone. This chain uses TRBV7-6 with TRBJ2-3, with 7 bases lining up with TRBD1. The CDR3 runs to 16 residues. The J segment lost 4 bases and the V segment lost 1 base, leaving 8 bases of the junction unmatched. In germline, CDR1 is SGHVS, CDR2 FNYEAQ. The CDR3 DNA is TGTGCCAGCAGCTTAGAAGGGGGCCAATGGGCAGATACGCAGTATTTT. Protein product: CASSLEGGQWADTQYF.

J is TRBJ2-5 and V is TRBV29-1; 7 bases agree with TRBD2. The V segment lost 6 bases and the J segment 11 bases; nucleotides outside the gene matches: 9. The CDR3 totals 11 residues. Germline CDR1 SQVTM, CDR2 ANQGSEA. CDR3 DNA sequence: TGCAGCGTGGAGGCGGGGGTGGAGCAGTACTTC. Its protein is CSVEAGVEQYF.

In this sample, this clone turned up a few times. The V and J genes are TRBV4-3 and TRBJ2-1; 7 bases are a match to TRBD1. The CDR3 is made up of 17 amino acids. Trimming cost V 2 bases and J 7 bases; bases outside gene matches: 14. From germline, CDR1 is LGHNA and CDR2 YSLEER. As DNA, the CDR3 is TGCGCCAGCAGCCAAAGTGACAGGGAGCTAGTTGGGAATGAGCAGTTCTTC. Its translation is CASSQSDRELVGNEQFF.

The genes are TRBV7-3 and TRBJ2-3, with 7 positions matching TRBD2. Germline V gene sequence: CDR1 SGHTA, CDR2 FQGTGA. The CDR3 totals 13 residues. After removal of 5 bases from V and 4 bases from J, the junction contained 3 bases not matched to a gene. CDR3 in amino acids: CASSATSADTQYF. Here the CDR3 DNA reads TGTGCCAGCAGCGCCACTAGCGCAGATACGCAGTATTTT.

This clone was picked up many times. CDR3 region: CASSNGLADYNEQFF. In nucleotides, the CDR3 is TGTGCCAGCAGTAACGGACTAGCAGATTACAATGAGCAGTTCTTC. The chain carries TRBV7-8 and TRBJ2-1; 8 nucleotides agree with TRBD2. The V gene's germline CDR1 is SGHVS and CDR2 FQNEAQ. The length of the CDR3 is 15 residues. J gave up 4 bases and V 6 bases, and 8 bases lay outside the gene matches.

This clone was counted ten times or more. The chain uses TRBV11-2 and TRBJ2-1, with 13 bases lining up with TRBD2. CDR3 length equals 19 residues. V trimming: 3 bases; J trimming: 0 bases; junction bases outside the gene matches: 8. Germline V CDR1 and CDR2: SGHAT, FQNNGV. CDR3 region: CASSFKGLAGLSSYNEQFF. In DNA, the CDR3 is TGTGCCAGCAGCTTTAAGGGACTAGCGGGGCTTAGCTCCTACAATGAGCAGTTCTTC.

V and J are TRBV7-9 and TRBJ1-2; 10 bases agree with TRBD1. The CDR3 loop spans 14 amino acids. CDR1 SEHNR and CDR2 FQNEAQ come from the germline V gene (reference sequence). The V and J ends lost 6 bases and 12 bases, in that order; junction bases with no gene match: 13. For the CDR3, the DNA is TGTGCCAGCAGTTCCGGGACAGGGGCCCTATTTGACACCTTC. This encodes CASSSGTGALFDTF. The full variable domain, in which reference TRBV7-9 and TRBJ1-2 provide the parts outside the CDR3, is DTGVSQNPRHKITKRGQNVTFRCDPISEHNRLYWYRQTLGQGPEFLTYFQNEAQLEKSRLLSDRFSAERPKGSFSTLEIQRTEQGDSAMYLCASSSGTGALFDTFGSGTRLTVV.

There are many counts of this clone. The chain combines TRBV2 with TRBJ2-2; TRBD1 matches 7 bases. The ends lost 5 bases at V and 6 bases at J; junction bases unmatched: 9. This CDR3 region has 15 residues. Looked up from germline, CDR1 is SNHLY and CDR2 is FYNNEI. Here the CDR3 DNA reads TGTGCCAGCAGTTCTGGACAGGTTAGCCCCGGGGAGCTGTTTTTT. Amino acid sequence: CASSSGQVSPGELFF.

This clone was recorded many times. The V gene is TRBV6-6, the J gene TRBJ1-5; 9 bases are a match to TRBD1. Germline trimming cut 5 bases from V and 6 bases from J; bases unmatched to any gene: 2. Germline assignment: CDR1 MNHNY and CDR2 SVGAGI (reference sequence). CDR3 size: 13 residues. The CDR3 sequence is CASSTGGGQPQHF. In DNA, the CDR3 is TGTGCCAGCAGTACAGGGGGCGGTCAGCCCCAGCATTTT.

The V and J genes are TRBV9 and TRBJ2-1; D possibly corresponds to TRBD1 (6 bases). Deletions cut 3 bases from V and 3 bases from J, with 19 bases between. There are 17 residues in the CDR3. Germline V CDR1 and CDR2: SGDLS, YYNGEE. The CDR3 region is CASSESLGTPYYNEQFF. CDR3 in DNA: TGTGCCAGCAGCGAATCCCTCGGGACACCCTACTACAATGAGCAGTTCTTC.

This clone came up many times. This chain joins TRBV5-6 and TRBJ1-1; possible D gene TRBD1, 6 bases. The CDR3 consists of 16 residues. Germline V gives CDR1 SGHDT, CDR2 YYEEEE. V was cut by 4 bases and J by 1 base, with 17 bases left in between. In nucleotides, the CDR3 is TGTGCCAGCAGCCTGAAGACAGGAAGGGGGAACACTGAAGCTTTCTTT. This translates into CASSLKTGRGNTEAFF.

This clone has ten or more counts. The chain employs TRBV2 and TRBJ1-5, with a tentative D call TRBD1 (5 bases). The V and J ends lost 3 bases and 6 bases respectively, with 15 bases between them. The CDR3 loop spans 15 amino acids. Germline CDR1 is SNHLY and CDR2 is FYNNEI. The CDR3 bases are TGTGCCAGCAGTGATGATTGGACACTAACTCAGCCCCAGCATTTT. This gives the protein CASSDDWTLTQPQHF. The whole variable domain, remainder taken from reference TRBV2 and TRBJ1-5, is EPEVTQTPSHQVTQMGQEVILRCVPISNHLYFYWYRQILGQKVEFLVSFYNNEISEKSEIFDDQFSVERPDGSNFTLKIRSTKLEDSAMYFCASSDDWTLTQPQHFGDGTRLSIL.

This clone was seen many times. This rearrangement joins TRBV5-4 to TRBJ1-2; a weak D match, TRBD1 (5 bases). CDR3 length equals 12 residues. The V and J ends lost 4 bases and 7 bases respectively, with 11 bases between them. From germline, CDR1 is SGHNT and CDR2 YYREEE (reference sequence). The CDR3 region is CASSVRETGYTF. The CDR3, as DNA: TGTGCCAGCAGCGTCAGGGAAACTGGCTACACCTTC.

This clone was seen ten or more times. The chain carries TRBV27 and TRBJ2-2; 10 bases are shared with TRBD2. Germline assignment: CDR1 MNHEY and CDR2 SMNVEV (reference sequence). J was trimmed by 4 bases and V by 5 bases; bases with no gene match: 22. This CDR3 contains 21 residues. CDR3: CASSNSPGASAGGPGTGELFF. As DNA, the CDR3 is TGTGCCAGCAGTAACTCGCCAGGGGCGTCAGCGGGAGGGCCGGGCACCGGGGAGCTGTTTTTT.

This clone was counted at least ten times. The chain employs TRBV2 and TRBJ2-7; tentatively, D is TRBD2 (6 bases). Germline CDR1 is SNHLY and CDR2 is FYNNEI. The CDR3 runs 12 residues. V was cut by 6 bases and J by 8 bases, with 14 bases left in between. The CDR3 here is CASSAGTAKQYF. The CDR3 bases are TGTGCCAGCAGCGCAGGGACTGCGAAGCAGTACTTC.

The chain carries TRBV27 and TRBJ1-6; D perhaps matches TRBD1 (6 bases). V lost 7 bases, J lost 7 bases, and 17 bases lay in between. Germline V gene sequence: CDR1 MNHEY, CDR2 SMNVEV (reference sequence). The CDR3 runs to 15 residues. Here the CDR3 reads CASTWDGQPNSPLHF. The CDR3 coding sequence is TGTGCCAGCACGTGGGACGGACAGCCAAATTCACCCCTCCACTTT.

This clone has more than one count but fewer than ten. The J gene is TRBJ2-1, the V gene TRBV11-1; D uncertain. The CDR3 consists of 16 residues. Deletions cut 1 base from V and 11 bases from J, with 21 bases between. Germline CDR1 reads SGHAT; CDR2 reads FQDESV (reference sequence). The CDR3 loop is CASSLVDGPSDVQQFF. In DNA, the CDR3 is TGTGCCAGCAGCTTAGTTGATGGGCCCTCAGATGTGCAGCAGTTCTTC.

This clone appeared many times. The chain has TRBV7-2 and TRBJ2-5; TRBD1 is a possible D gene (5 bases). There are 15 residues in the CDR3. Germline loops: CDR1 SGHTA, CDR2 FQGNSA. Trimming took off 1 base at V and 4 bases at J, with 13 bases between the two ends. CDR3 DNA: TGTGCCAGCAGCTTAGGACAGAGCAATTTAGAGACCCAGTACTTC. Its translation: CASSLGQSNLETQYF.

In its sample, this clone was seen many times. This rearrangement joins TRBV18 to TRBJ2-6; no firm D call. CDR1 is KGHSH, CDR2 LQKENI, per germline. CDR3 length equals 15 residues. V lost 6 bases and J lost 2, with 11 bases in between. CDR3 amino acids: CASSTGGAGANVLTF. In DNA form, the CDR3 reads TGTGCCAGCTCCACTGGCGGAGCTGGGGCCAACGTCCTGACTTTC.

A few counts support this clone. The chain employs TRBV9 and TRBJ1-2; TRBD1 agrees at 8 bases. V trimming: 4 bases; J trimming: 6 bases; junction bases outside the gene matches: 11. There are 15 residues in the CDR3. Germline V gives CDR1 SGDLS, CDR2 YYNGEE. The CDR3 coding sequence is TGTGCCAGCAGCCCCGGACAGGGTAAGAGGGATGGCTACACCTTC. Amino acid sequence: CASSPGQGKRDGYTF.

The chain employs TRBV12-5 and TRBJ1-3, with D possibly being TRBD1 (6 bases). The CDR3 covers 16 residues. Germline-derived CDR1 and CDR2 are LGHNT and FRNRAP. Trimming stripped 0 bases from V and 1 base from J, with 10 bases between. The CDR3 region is CASGLVRQASGNTIYF. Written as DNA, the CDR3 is TGTGCTAGTGGTTTGGTACGACAGGCTTCTGGAAACACCATATATTTT.

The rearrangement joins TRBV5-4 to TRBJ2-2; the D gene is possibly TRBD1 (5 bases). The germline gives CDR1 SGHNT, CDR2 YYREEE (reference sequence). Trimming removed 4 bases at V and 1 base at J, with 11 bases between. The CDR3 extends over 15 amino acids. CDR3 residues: CASSIRAVNTGELFF. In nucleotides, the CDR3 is TGTGCCAGCAGCATCAGGGCAGTGAACACCGGGGAGCTGTTTTTT. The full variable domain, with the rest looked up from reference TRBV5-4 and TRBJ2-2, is ETGVTQSPTHLIKTRGQQVTLRCSSQSGHNTVSWYQQALGQGPQFIFQYYREEENGRGNFPPRFSGLQFPNYSSELNVNALELDDSALYLCASSIRAVNTGELFFGEGSRLTVL.

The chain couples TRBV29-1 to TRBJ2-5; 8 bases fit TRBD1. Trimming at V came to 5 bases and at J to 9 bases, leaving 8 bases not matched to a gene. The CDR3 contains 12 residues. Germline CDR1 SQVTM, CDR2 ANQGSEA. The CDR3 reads CSVYLGTGPQYF. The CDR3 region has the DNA TGCAGCGTTTACCTGGGGACAGGACCCCAGTACTTC.